These 21 T cell receptor beta chains originate from one sample sequenced in a study of technical replicates of blood from a few donors. The data were produced by immunoSEQ multiplex PCR, yet TCRdb's version contains in-frame clones alone and is incomplete. Of some 70,000 clones in the sample, 95% to 98% are singletons; the top ten hold 0.25% to 0.3%. The source material was T cells isolated from PBMCs. Receptor source: a human donor in good health.

The chain is built from TRBV11-2 and TRBJ1-1; no clear D gene. Germline CDR1 SGHAT, CDR2 FQNNGV. This CDR3 is built from 12 residues. V lost 5 bases, J lost 4 bases, and 8 bases lay in between. The DNA for the CDR3 is TGTGCCAGCAGCCCAGGACTCACTGAAGCTTTCTTT. Its translation is CASSPGLTEAFF.

DNA for the CDR3: TGTGCCAGCAGCGGTAGCGGGAGTATAAATGAGCAGTTCTTC. This encodes CASSGSGSINEQFF. The chain joins TRBV2 to TRBJ2-1; TRBD2 agrees at 9 bases. Germline CDR1 reads SNHLY; CDR2 reads FYNNEI. The CDR3 contains 14 residues. Trimming took 6 bases from V and 7 from J; bases not matched to a gene: 7. The whole variable domain, remainder taken from reference TRBV2 and TRBJ2-1, is EPEVTQTPSHQVTQMGQEVILRCVPISNHLYFYWYRQILGQKVEFLVSFYNNEISEKSEIFDDQFSVERPDGSNFTLKIRSTKLEDSAMYFCASSGSGSINEQFFGPGTRLTVL.

This chain uses TRBV5-4 with TRBJ2-7; 8 bases fit TRBD1. The V gene end was trimmed by 4 bases and the J gene end by 2 bases; junction bases not matched to a gene: 11. CDR3 size: 16 residues. The V gene's germline CDR1 is SGHNT and CDR2 YYREEE (reference sequence). The CDR3 spells CASSPGIDRGPYEQYF. CDR3 nucleotide sequence: TGTGCCAGCAGCCCGGGAATCGACAGGGGCCCCTACGAGCAGTACTTC.

The CDR3 DNA reads TGTGCCAGCAGTTTCACGGGAGGGGGCTACGAGCAGTACTTC. It codes for CASSFTGGGYEQYF. The chain uses TRBV27 and TRBJ2-7; 8 nucleotides line up with TRBD2. J gave up 3 bases and V 3 bases, and 4 bases lay outside the gene matches. The CDR3 has 14 residues. Germline values: CDR1 MNHEY, CDR2 SMNVEV (reference sequence).

V gene TRBV7-9 combines with J gene TRBJ1-1, with TRBD1 matching over 7 bases. Germline CDR1 and CDR2: SEHNR and FQNEAQ (reference sequence). V lost 5 bases to trimming and J lost 3 bases; unmatched junction nucleotides: 3. CDR3 length: 13 amino acids. CDR3 nucleotide sequence: TGTGCCAGCAGCCGCAGGGGGGACACTGAAGCTTTCTTT. Translating it yields CASSRRGDTEAFF.

The CDR3 DNA follows: TGCGCCAGCAGCTTGGGGCAGGGGGACACCGGGGAGCTGTTTTTT. Protein sequence: CASSLGQGDTGELFF. This chain joins TRBV5-1 and TRBJ2-2; 7 bases are shared with TRBD1. There are 15 residues in the CDR3. The J segment lost 3 bases and the V segment lost 0 bases, leaving 2 bases of the junction unmatched. Germline V gene lookup returns CDR1 SGHRS and CDR2 YFSETQ.

This rearrangement joins TRBV29-1 to TRBJ2-7, with a possible D match to TRBD1 (5 bases). Germline V gene sequence: CDR1 SQVTM, CDR2 ANQGSEA. The V end was cut by 6 bases, the J end by 2 bases, with 8 bases between. The length of the CDR3 is 11 residues. The CDR3 region is CSVETAYEQYF. In DNA form, the CDR3 reads TGCAGCGTCGAGACAGCCTACGAGCAGTACTTC.

The CDR3: CASSLKPREIQETQYF. In DNA form, the CDR3 reads TGCGCCAGCAGCTTGAAGCCGCGGGAAATCCAAGAGACCCAGTACTTC. V usage is TRBV5-1 and J usage is TRBJ2-5; TRBD2 might be the D (6 bases). Germline CDR1 and CDR2: SGHRS and YFSETQ. The CDR3 is 16 amino acids. Trimming removed 1 base at V and 1 base at J, with 14 bases between.

The J gene is TRBJ2-1, the V gene TRBV4-1; the D gene is possibly TRBD1 (5 bases). The germline V and J ends were trimmed by 0 bases and 4 bases, with 7 bases remaining between them. This CDR3 has 14 residues. Germline lookup yields CDR1 MGHRA and CDR2 YSYEKL. The CDR3 loop is CASSQETAYNEQFF. CDR3 bases: TGCGCCAGCAGCCAAGAGACAGCATACAATGAGCAGTTCTTC.

The chain links TRBV7-9 to TRBJ2-7; D call uncertain. V was pared by 2 bases and J by 6 bases, with 8 bases between. CDR3 size: 12 residues. Germline V gene data show CDR1 as SEHNR and CDR2 as FQNEAQ (reference sequence). Here the CDR3 reads CASSLRVVEQYF. The CDR3 DNA sequence: TGTGCCAGCAGCTTACGAGTGGTCGAGCAGTACTTC. The full variable domain, rest sourced from reference TRBV7-9 and TRBJ2-7, is DTGVSQNPRHKITKRGQNVTFRCDPISEHNRLYWYRQTLGQGPEFLTYFQNEAQLEKSRLLSDRFSAERPKGSFSTLEIQRTEQGDSAMYLCASSLRVVEQYFGPGTRLTVT.

V is TRBV27 and J is TRBJ2-5; 10 positions match TRBD1. Trimming removed 3 bases from V and 5 bases from J; junction bases left unmatched: 12. Germline V lookup: CDR1 MNHEY, CDR2 SMNVEV (reference sequence). The CDR3 is 17 residues long. In DNA form, the CDR3 reads TGTGCCAGCAGTTTGGTCCGGGACAGGGGCTCAGGGGAGACCCAGTACTTC. It specifies CASSLVRDRGSGETQYF.

This chain connects TRBV11-2 to TRBJ2-7, with TRBD2 identical over 7 bases. Trimming took 2 bases from V and 2 from J; bases not matched to a gene: 3. Germline V gives CDR1 SGHAT, CDR2 FQNNGV. The CDR3 is 14 amino acids. The CDR3 sequence is CASSLRDYPYEQYF. CDR3 in DNA: TGTGCCAGCAGCTTACGGGACTATCCCTACGAGCAGTACTTC.

This clone was seen a handful of times. This chain joins TRBV19 and TRBJ2-3; D possibly corresponds to TRBD2 (5 bases). Per the germline V gene, CDR1 is LNHDA and CDR2 is SQIVND (reference sequence). The V end was cut by 3 bases, the J end by 0 bases, with 16 bases between. The CDR3 is 17 residues long. CDR3 region: CASSIQADFSSTDTQYF. The CDR3, as DNA: TGTGCCAGTAGTATTCAAGCGGATTTTTCTAGCACAGATACGCAGTATTTT.

This clone was recorded only once. This sequence joins TRBV2 and TRBJ1-2; unclear D gene. This CDR3 is 13 amino acids long. CDR1 is SNHLY, CDR2 FYNNEI, per germline. V shed 3 bases and J shed 7 bases, with 12 bases lying between them. The CDR3: CASSDPREGGYTF. CDR3 DNA sequence: TGTGCCAGCAGTGACCCCCGGGAAGGTGGCTACACCTTC.

The V and J genes are TRBV10-3 and TRBJ1-3, with TRBD1 as a possible D gene (5 bases). This CDR3 contains 15 residues. The V end was cut by 6 bases, the J end by 2 bases, with 14 bases between. The germline V gene encodes CDR1 ENHRY and CDR2 SYGVKD. The CDR3, as DNA: TGTGCCATCAGCAAGGGGATGGTGACTGGAAACACCATATATTTT. Translation gives CAISKGMVTGNTIYF.

The rearrangement uses TRBV6-5 and TRBJ2-5; D is unresolved. Germline V lookup: CDR1 MNHEY, CDR2 SVGAGI. The V end was cut by 6 bases, the J end by 2 bases, with 7 bases between. There are 12 residues in the CDR3. The DNA of the CDR3 is TGTGCCAGCAGCCGTATTCAAGAGACCCAGTACTTC. It encodes CASSRIQETQYF.

This sequence joins TRBV2 and TRBJ2-5, with 8 bases matching TRBD2. The germline V gene has CDR1 SNHLY and CDR2 FYNNEI. This CDR3 comprises 14 residues. The trim removed 8 bases at V and 4 bases at J, leaving 9 bases unmatched. CDR3: CASRRLANRETQYF. CDR3 nucleotides: TGTGCCAGCCGGAGACTAGCGAACAGAGAGACCCAGTACTTC.

This clone was observed a few times. The genes are TRBV30 and TRBJ1-5, with 7 bases that match TRBD1. The length of the CDR3 is 14 residues. Germline V gene sequence: CDR1 GTSNPN, CDR2 SVGIG (reference sequence). V gave up 5 bases and J gave up 5 bases; unmatched junction bases: 9. CDR3 in amino acids: CAWARTGNYQPQHF. For the CDR3, the DNA is TGTGCCTGGGCTAGGACAGGCAACTATCAGCCCCAGCATTTT.

The chain employs TRBV5-4 and TRBJ2-2, with TRBD1 matching 9 bases. V shed 3 bases and J 5 bases; nucleotides not matched to a gene: 11. The CDR3 length is 17 residues. Looked up from germline, CDR1 is SGHNT and CDR2 is YYREEE (reference sequence). The CDR3: CASSSGWDRDITGELFF. Written as DNA, the CDR3 is TGTGCCAGCAGCTCCGGTTGGGACAGGGACATAACCGGGGAGCTGTTTTTT.

The rearrangement uses TRBV5-4 and TRBJ1-2; D possibly corresponds to TRBD1 (6 bases). Germline values: CDR1 SGHNT, CDR2 YYREEE (reference sequence). The CDR3 has 13 residues. V lost 0 bases, J lost 4 bases, and 7 bases lay in between. This chain's CDR3 is CASSLGDIYGYTF. Here the CDR3 DNA reads TGTGCCAGCAGCTTGGGGGACATCTATGGCTACACCTTC.

V and J are TRBV6-6 and TRBJ2-7; 9 bases are shared with TRBD1. CDR3 length: 14 residues. Germline V gene data show CDR1 as MNHNY and CDR2 as SVGAGI (reference sequence). The ends lost 6 bases at V and 0 bases at J; junction bases unmatched: 3. The CDR3 nucleotides are TGTGCCAGCAGAACGACAGGGGGCTCCTACGAGCAGTACTTC. This translates into CASRTTGGSYEQYF.